This T cell receptor (beta chain) is from a study of T cell responses to AZD1222 COVID-19 vaccine. Clones were read by immunoSEQ multiplex PCR, and TCRdb kept only the in-frame ones, dropping some. The sample holds roughly 130,000 clones, roughly 92% seen once. This TCR was sampled from an adult who received the AZD1222 COVID-19 vaccine. The material sequenced was peripheral blood, taken 28 days after the second AZD1222 dose.

CDR3 nucleotide sequence: TGTGCCAGCAGCCCGGGACTTGGGCCCGGGGAGCTGTTTTTT. Its protein product is CASSPGLGPGELFF. The rearrangement links TRBV5-4 to TRBJ2-2; tentative D call: TRBD2 (6 bases). CDR3 length: 14 residues. Trimming stripped 4 bases from V and 6 bases from J, with 13 bases between. Per germline, CDR1 SGHNT and CDR2 YYREEE (reference sequence).